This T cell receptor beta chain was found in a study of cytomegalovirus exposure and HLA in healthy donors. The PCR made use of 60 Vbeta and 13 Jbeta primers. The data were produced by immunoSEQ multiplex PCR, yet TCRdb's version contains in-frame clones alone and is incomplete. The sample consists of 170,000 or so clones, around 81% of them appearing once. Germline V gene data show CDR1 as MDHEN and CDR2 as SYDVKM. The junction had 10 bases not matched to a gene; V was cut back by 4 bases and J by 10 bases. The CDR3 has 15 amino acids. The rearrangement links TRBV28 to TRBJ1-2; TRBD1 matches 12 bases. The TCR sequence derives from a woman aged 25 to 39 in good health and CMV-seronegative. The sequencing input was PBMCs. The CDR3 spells CASSSGQGAQGDYTF. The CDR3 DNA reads TGTGCCAGCAGTTCGGGACAGGGGGCACAGGGGGACTACACCTTC.